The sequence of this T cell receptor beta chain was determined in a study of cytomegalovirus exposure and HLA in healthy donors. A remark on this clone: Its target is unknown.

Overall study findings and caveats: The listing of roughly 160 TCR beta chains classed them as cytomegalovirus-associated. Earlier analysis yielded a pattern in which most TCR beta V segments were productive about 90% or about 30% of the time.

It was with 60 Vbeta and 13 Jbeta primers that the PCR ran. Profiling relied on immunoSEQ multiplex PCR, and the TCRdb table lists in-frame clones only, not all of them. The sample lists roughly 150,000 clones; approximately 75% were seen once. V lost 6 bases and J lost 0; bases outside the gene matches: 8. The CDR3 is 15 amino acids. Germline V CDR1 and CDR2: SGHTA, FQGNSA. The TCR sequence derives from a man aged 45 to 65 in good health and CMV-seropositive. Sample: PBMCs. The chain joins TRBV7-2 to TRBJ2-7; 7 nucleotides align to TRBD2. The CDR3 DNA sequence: TGTGCCAGCAGTTCTAGCGGAATGAGCTCCTACGAGCAGTACTTC. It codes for CASSSSGMSSYEQYF.